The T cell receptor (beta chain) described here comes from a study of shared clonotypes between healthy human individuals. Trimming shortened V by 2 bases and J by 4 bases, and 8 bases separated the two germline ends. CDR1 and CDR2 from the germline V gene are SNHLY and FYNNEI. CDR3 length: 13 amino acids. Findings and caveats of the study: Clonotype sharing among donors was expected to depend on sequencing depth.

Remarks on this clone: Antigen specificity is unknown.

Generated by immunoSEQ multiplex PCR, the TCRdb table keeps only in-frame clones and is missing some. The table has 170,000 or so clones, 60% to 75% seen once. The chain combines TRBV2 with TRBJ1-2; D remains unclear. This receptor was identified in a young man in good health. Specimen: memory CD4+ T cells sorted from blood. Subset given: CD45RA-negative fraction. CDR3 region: CASSELRGYGYTF. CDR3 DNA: TGTGCCAGCAGTGAACTGCGGGGCTATGGCTACACCTTC.